Listed below are T cell receptor beta chains from one sample, sequenced in a study of blood T cells in healthy people across ages. TCRdb called the 5' RACE reads again in MiXCR, with one record for every CDR3 protein. The table shows roughly 1,500,000 distinct CDR3 sequences, with about 32% occurring only once. The sequenced material came from blood. Receptors were obtained from a woman aged 25 to 39 in good health. Both conserved end residues are part of each CDR3. The D gene is left open where the match is weak. Clone size is given for some rows only: seen once, a few or many times, or a class if the clone is expanded.

J gene,V gene,D gene,clone size,CDR3 length,CDR3 DNA,CDR3 protein
TRBJ1-4,TRBV5-1,TRBD1,.,13,TGCGCCAGCAGCTTAGGGGGCACCGAAAAACTGTTTTTT,CASSLGGTEKLFF
TRBJ2-3,TRBV24-1,.,.,18,TGTGCCACCAGTGGCCCGAGGCGGGACATTTCTCGCACAGATACGCAGTATTTT,CATSGPRRDISRTDTQYF
TRBJ2-6,TRBV9,.,many,15,TGTGCCAGCAGCGTAGAGGGGTCTGGGGCCAACGTCCTGACTTTC,CASSVEGSGANVLTF
TRBJ2-3,TRBV20-1,TRBD2,.,17,TGCAGTGCTAGAGGCTCTCTCGAGCGGGGCTCATTGGATACGCAGTATTTT,CSARGSLERGSLDTQYF
TRBJ2-3,TRBV3-1,.,.,14,TGTGCCAGCAGCCGCGGGACCTCCGTAGATACGCAGTATTTT,CASSRGTSVDTQYF
TRBJ2-7,TRBV12-3/TRBV12-4,.,few,14,TGTGCCAGCAGGGCTAAAGGGTTCTCCTACGAGCAGTACTTC,CASRAKGFSYEQYF
TRBJ2-3,TRBV2,TRBD2,few,16,TGTGCCAGCAGTGAAATCCTAGCGGGAGGAACAGATACGCAGTATTTT,CASSEILAGGTDTQYF
TRBJ2-1,TRBV7-7,.,few,14,TGTGCCAGCAGCCCCTTCGGGGCCTACAATGAGCAGTTCTTC,CASSPFGAYNEQFF
TRBJ1-1,TRBV27,.,few,13,TGTGCCAGCGGGTTGACAGTGAACACTGAAGCTTTCTTT,CASGLTVNTEAFF
TRBJ1-1,TRBV29-1,.,few,12,TGCAGCGTTGAAGGGAGGACCGGTGAAGCTTTCTTT,CSVEGRTGEAFF
TRBJ2-7,TRBV7-2,.,few,14,TGTGCCAGCAGCTCAGCCGGGGCCTACTACGAGCAGTACTTC,CASSSAGAYYEQYF
TRBJ2-2,TRBV6-5,.,.,13,TGTGCCAGCAGTTCCCCGATCACCGGGGAGCTGTTTTTT,CASSSPITGELFF
TRBJ2-1,TRBV24-1,.,few,18,TGTGCCACCAGTGATACCTGGGACTTACAGAGCTCCTACAATGAGCAGTTCTTC,CATSDTWDLQSSYNEQFF
TRBJ1-5,TRBV28,.,.,15,TGTGCCAGCAGTTTACTTGGGACCCGGGATCAGCCCCAGCATTTT,CASSLLGTRDQPQHF
TRBJ2-1,TRBV18,.,.,13,TGTGCCAGTAGACAGTACAACTACAATGAGCAGTTCTTC,CASRQYNYNEQFF
TRBJ1-2,TRBV20-1,.,.,8,TGCAGTGATCGTGGCTACACCTTC,CSDRGYTF
TRBJ1-2,TRBV3-1,.,once,14,TGTGCCAGCAGCCCGCCTGGGGGGACGTATGGCTACACCTTC,CASSPPGGTYGYTF
TRBJ2-5,TRBV2,.,.,15,TGTGCCAGCGGCCGAAACAGGGAGGGCGGTGAGACCCAGTACTTC,CASGRNREGGETQYF
TRBJ2-1,TRBV28,TRBD2,.,16,TGTGCCAGCAGTTTCACTAGCGGGACCCCGTGGGGTGAGCAGTTCTTC,CASSFTSGTPWGEQFF
TRBJ2-1,TRBV11-3,.,few,14,TGTGCCAGCAGCTCGCACCGGGGGTACAATGAGCAGTTCTTC,CASSSHRGYNEQFF
TRBJ1-2,TRBV12-3/TRBV12-4,.,few,14,TGTGCCAGCAGTCGAGACAGAATTAACTATGGCTACACCTTC,CASSRDRINYGYTF
TRBJ2-3,TRBV9,TRBD2,.,15,TGTGCCAGCAGCTGGTCTAGCGGACACACAGATACGCAGTATTTT,CASSWSSGHTDTQYF
TRBJ1-2,TRBV2,.,.,13,TGTGCCAGCAGTGAAGCGCCCAACTATGGCTACACCTTC,CASSEAPNYGYTF
TRBJ1-6,TRBV3-1,TRBD1,few,17,TGTGCCAGCAGCGCGAGACCTCCGGGACAGGGTAATTCACCCCTCCACTTT,CASSARPPGQGNSPLHF
TRBJ2-1,TRBV10-3,TRBD2,.,16,TGTGCCATCAGTCTTACTAGCGGGAGTAATGAGGATGAGCAGTTCTTC,CAISLTSGSNEDEQFF
TRBJ2-5,TRBV27,TRBD1,.,17,TGTGCCAGCAGTTTATACCCTACGGGGACAGAGCAAGAGACCCAGTACTTC,CASSLYPTGTEQETQYF
TRBJ2-7,TRBV12-3/TRBV12-4,TRBD2,.,14,TGTGCCAGCAGCCGTAGCGGGAGGGCATACGAGCAGTACTTC,CASSRSGRAYEQYF
TRBJ2-3,TRBV19,.,.,12,TGTGCCAGTAGCAAAAGAACAGATACGCAGTATTTT,CASSKRTDTQYF
TRBJ1-2,TRBV12-3/TRBV12-4,.,.,14,TGTGCCAGCAGTCTTCGGAGCGACTACTTTGGCTACACCTTC,CASSLRSDYFGYTF
TRBJ2-1,TRBV20-1,TRBD2,.,17,TGCAGTGCTAGAGAAAGAGGGCTAGCGGGCCCCTACAATGAGCAGTTCTTC,CSARERGLAGPYNEQFF
TRBJ1-6,TRBV13,TRBD1,.,17,TGTGCCAGCAGCGTACAAACGGGACAGGGGGCGGGATCACCCCTCCACTTT,CASSVQTGQGAGSPLHF
TRBJ1-2,TRBV6-1,TRBD1,.,15,TGTGCCAGCCCCACAGCGACAGGGACAGGCTTTGGCTACACCTTC,CASPTATGTGFGYTF
TRBJ2-1,TRBV6-1,TRBD2,.,16,TGTGCCAGCACGGCGGCTAGCGGGGGGGTCTACAATGAGCAGTTCTTC,CASTAASGGVYNEQFF
TRBJ1-6,TRBV11-2,TRBD1,.,11,TGTGCCAGCAGCGGGGGACAGTTCCTCCACTTT,CASSGGQFLHF
TRBJ2-1,TRBV5-1,TRBD1,.,18,TGCGCCAGCAGCTCCACATCGACAGGGGGCCAAATCTACAATGAGCAGTTCTTC,CASSSTSTGGQIYNEQFF
TRBJ1-4,TRBV6-5,.,.,15,TGTGCCAGCAGTTACTCAGGGCGGAGTAATGAAAAACTGTTTTTT,CASSYSGRSNEKLFF
TRBJ2-1,TRBV2,.,few,12,TGTGCCAGCAGGGAACGAAGAAATTCGAAGTTCTTC,CASRERRNSKFF
TRBJ1-6,TRBV30,TRBD1,once,16,TGTGCCTGGAGTGTACAGGGACAGGGCGATAATTCACCCCTCCACTTT,CAWSVQGQGDNSPLHF
TRBJ1-1,TRBV9,TRBD1,.,16,TGTGCCAGCAGCCCCGGTCGGGACAGGGGGCTCACTGAAGCTTTCTTT,CASSPGRDRGLTEAFF
TRBJ2-1,TRBV29-1,TRBD1,.,17,TGCAGCGCCACGGGACAGGGTCGTATCCGGGTCTACAATGAGCAGTTCTTC,CSATGQGRIRVYNEQFF
TRBJ2-1,TRBV15,TRBD2,.,15,TGTGCCACCAGCAGTGGCGGGGGCTCCTACAATGAGCAGTTCTTC,CATSSGGGSYNEQFF
TRBJ1-1,TRBV27,.,.,16,TGTGCCAGCAGTACATTGGGGGGTCCGGGCAGCACTGAAGCTTTCTTT,CASSTLGGPGSTEAFF
TRBJ1-2,TRBV30,.,.,15,TGTGCCTGGAGTGAACACTCAAAGGGCTACGGTGGCTACACCTTC,CAWSEHSKGYGGYTF
TRBJ1-5,TRBV20-1,.,.,16,TGCAGTGCTAGTTCCAGGGGCGGAAGCAGCAATCAGCCCCAGCATTTT,CSASSRGGSSNQPQHF
TRBJ2-7,TRBV5-1,.,.,15,TGCGCCAGCAGCTTGGGCACGGGGCTTGACTACGAGCAGTACTTC,CASSLGTGLDYEQYF
TRBJ1-2,TRBV29-1,TRBD1,many,13,TGCAGCGGAAGGGGACAGGGGGACTATGGCTACACCTTC,CSGRGQGDYGYTF
TRBJ2-2,TRBV5-1,.,.,17,TGCGCCAGCAGCCCCAGGATCGGAGGAGTGAACACCGGGGAGCTGTTTTTT,CASSPRIGGVNTGELFF
TRBJ1-4,TRBV29-1,.,many,13,TGCAGCGTCACCCTGGGGGATAATGAAAAACTGTTTTTT,CSVTLGDNEKLFF
TRBJ1-2,TRBV16,.,.,13,TGTGCCAACAGCCAAACGGGGGCTGGAGGCTACACCTTC,CANSQTGAGGYTF
TRBJ2-7,TRBV7-9,TRBD1,few,14,TGTGCCAGCCAAACCGGACAGGGGAGCTACGAGCAGTACTTC,CASQTGQGSYEQYF